Listed below are T cell receptor beta chains from one sample, sequenced in a study of blood T cell repertoires in COVID-19. Sequenced by immunoSEQ multiplex PCR; TCRdb stores in-frame clones only, minus some. The sample shows around 250,000 clones, roughly 89% of them seen only once. The sample taken for sequencing was peripheral blood. The receptors stem from a middle-aged woman who had recovered from COVID-19. Both conserved end residues are part of each CDR3. Each record gives: D gene, V gene, J gene, clone size, CDR3 DNA, CDR3 protein. A D gene is named only where the DNA matches it firmly. A clone size is listed for some rows: how often the clone was seen (once, few, many), or a class if it is expanded.

>TRBD1|TRBV28|TRBJ1-5|.
TGTGCCAGCAGCTCAGGGGGCTGGGGCAATCAGCCCCAGCATTTT
CASSSGGWGNQPQHF
>TRBD1|TRBV5-1|TRBJ1-6|.
TGCGCCAGCAGCATGATAGGACAGGGGGATTCACCCCTCCACTTT
CASSMIGQGDSPLHF
>.|TRBV4-2|TRBJ1-5|.
TGTGCCAGCAGCCAAGGGGGCGCGACAGCTGGTCAGCCCCAGCATTTT
CASSQGGATAGQPQHF
>TRBD2|TRBV6-2/TRBV6-3|TRBJ2-1|.
TGTGCCAGCAGTTACTCGAGCGGGGGGGCCGATGAGCAGTTCTTC
CASSYSSGGADEQFF
>.|TRBV25-1|TRBJ1-2|.
TGTGCCAGCAGTGAATCAGGGGATTTCTATGGCTACACCTTC
CASSESGDFYGYTF
>TRBD2|TRBV20-1|TRBJ2-1|.
TGCAGTGCTAGTTGGTCTAGCGGGGCTAATGAGCAGTTCTTC
CSASWSSGANEQFF
>.|TRBV6-4|TRBJ1-4|.
TGTGCCAGCAGTCACAGGGATGGTGAAAAACTGTTTTTT
CASSHRDGEKLFF
>TRBD1|TRBV4-1|TRBJ2-4|.
TGCGCCAGCAGCCAAGTTCCGGGACAGGAGGACTACAAAAACATTCAGTACTTC
CASSQVPGQEDYKNIQYF
>TRBD2|TRBV7-2|TRBJ2-4|.
TGTGCCAGCAGTTCCAGTCAGACTAGCGGGAGGGGAGAAAACATTCAGTACTTC
CASSSSQTSGRGENIQYF
>.|TRBV10-3|TRBJ2-5|.
TGTGCCATCAGTGAGTCGAACCAAGGAAGCGGGACACCACACCAAGAGACCCAGTACTTC
CAISESNQGSGTPHQETQYF
>.|TRBV11-2|TRBJ2-7|once
TGTGCCAGCAGCTTCAGCTACGAGCAGTACTTC
CASSFSYEQYF
>.|TRBV12-5|TRBJ1-4|.
TGTGCTAGTGGCCGTTGGGGGGTACGTGAAAAACTGTTTTTT
CASGRWGVREKLFF
>.|TRBV6-5|TRBJ1-2|once
TGTGCCAGCAGTCCCCGACGGGTTGGTGGCTACACCTTC
CASSPRRVGGYTF